This T cell receptor (beta chain) was sequenced for a study of T-cell memory formation after mild COVID-19. There are 14 residues in the CDR3. V lost 3 bases, J lost 5 bases, and 11 bases lay in between. Per the germline V gene, CDR1 is LNHDA and CDR2 is SQIVND (reference sequence). TCRdb re-called the 5' RACE reads with MiXCR, one entry per CDR3 protein. This sample has 120,000 to 150,000 distinct CDR3 sequences; roughly 13% occur once, and the top ten carry about 26%. The clonotype was recovered from an adult woman who had mild COVID-19 (a few samples of this study predate the infection). Cell type and time point are not known. The sequencing input was PBMCs or a T cell subset sorted from them (not recorded which). The gene calls are TRBV19 and TRBJ1-5, with TRBD1 as a possible D gene (5 bases). CDR3 bases: TGTGCCAGTAGTATCTGGGACGGTGATCAGCCCCAGCATTTT. This encodes CASSIWDGDQPQHF.